This T cell receptor beta chain was sequenced during a study of T cells in tuberculosis. Findings and caveats of the study: Shorter CDR3-alpha in active tuberculosis partly drove smaller distances. Active tuberculosis TCR-alpha repertoires lay closer to GMM-specific TCRs than IGRA-negative controls, suggesting clonal expansion. Using the GMM-specific repertoire gave about 84% accuracy versus roughly 70% with motifs.

Measured with immunoSEQ multiplex PCR; TCRdb has only the in-frame clones, and not every one. In the table there are tens of thousands of clones, approximately 90% of which are singletons. As for this clone: The antigen remains unidentified.

With 3 bases clipped from V and 0 bases from J, the junction kept 2 bases outside the gene matches. This CDR3 is 15 amino acids long. Germline V gene lookup returns CDR1 SGHVS and CDR2 FQNEAQ. Time point specified: new active TB diagnosis, blood taken before or within 7 days of starting treatment. Active tuberculosis patients were new diagnoses, HIV-seronegative, South African, and aged 18 years or older. Specimen: PBMCs, collected at tuberculosis diagnosis. The V gene is TRBV7-8, the J gene TRBJ1-5; 7 bases are shared with TRBD1. The receptor was derived from an adult with tuberculosis. CDR3: CASSFRQGSNQPQHF. The CDR3 DNA follows: TGTGCCAGCAGCTTCCGACAGGGTAGCAATCAGCCCCAGCATTTT.